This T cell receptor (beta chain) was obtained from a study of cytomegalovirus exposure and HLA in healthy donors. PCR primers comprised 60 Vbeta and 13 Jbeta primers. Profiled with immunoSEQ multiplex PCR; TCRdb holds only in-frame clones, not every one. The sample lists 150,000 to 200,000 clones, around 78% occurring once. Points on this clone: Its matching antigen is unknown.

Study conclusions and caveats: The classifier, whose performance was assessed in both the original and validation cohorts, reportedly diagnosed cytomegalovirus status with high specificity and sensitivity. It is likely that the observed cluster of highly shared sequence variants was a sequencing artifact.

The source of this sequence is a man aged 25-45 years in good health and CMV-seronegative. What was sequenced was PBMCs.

In DNA, the CDR3 is TGCAGCGTGCAACTAGCGGGGAGCTACGAGCAGTACTTC. Its translation is CSVQLAGSYEQYF. V usage is TRBV29-1 and J usage is TRBJ2-7, with 10 positions matching TRBD2. V was pared by 6 bases and J by 3 bases, with 5 bases of the junction left unmatched. The CDR3 loop spans 13 amino acids. Germline CDR1 reads SQVTM; CDR2 reads ANQGSEA.